Listed here are 24 T cell receptor beta chains from one sample, sequenced in a study of T-cell memory formation after mild COVID-19. TCRdb recomputed calls from the 5' RACE reads with MiXCR, one row per CDR3 protein. The sample lists about 440,000 distinct CDR3 sequences, roughly 20% occurring once. Input material: PBMCs or a T cell subset sorted from them (not recorded which). These TCRs come from an adult woman who had mild COVID-19 (a few samples of this study predate the infection). Cell type and time point are not known.

In its sample, this clonotype was seen a few times. The V gene is TRBV7-2, the J gene TRBJ1-2; 7 bases are a match to TRBD1. The ends lost 2 bases at V and 4 bases at J; junction bases unmatched: 4. CDR1 SGHTA and CDR2 FQGNSA come from the germline V gene. The CDR3 contains 14 residues. The CDR3 spells CASSLPGTVYGYTF. CDR3 DNA sequence: TGTGCCAGCAGCTTACCCGGGACAGTCTATGGCTACACCTTC.

The J gene is TRBJ2-3, the V gene TRBV20-1, with 9 bases lining up with TRBD2. CDR3 length: 17 amino acids. The germline V gene encodes CDR1 DFQATT and CDR2 SNEGSKA (reference sequence). The trim removed 0 bases at V and 2 bases at J, leaving 9 bases unmatched. CDR3 sequence reads: CSAREIAGATYTDTQYF. In DNA form, the CDR3 reads TGCAGTGCTAGAGAAATAGCGGGAGCCACCTACACAGATACGCAGTATTTT.

This clonotype was seen a few times. The chain joins TRBV12-3 or TRBV12-4 to TRBJ1-1; D ambiguous. CDR3 length equals 13 residues. The V gene lost 5 bases and the J gene lost 0 bases, with 7 bases spanning the gap. The CDR3 protein is CASSPFMNTEAFF. The CDR3 DNA sequence: TGTGCCAGCAGTCCCTTCATGAACACTGAAGCTTTCTTT.

The chain couples TRBV4-2 to TRBJ1-3; no clear D gene. V was clipped by 1 base and J by 2 bases, with 9 bases between them. Germline CDR1 and CDR2: LGHNA and YNFKEQ. There are 15 residues in the CDR3. The CDR3: CASSQAHGTGNTIYF. The CDR3 DNA reads TGTGCCAGCAGCCAAGCTCATGGGACTGGAAACACCATATATTTT.

The sample holds a few counts of this clonotype. This chain uses TRBV7-9 with TRBJ1-6, with D perhaps matching TRBD1 (6 bases). This CDR3 has 15 residues. V was shortened by 1 base and J by 4 bases, with 8 bases between the two germline ends. From germline, CDR1 is SEHNR and CDR2 FQNEAQ (reference sequence). CDR3 nucleotide sequence: TGTGCCAGCAGCTTAGTAGGACAGTATAATTCACCCCTCCACTTT. It translates to CASSLVGQYNSPLHF.

This clonotype was detected ten times or more. This sequence joins TRBV5-1 and TRBJ2-1, with 7 bases matching TRBD1. Trimming took 3 bases from V and 5 from J; bases not matched to a gene: 11. The CDR3 sequence is 16 residues long. The V gene's germline CDR1 is SGHRS and CDR2 YFSETQ. CDR3 residues: CASSSKPGQVNNEQFF. The CDR3 nucleotides are TGCGCCAGCAGCTCCAAACCTGGACAGGTCAACAATGAGCAGTTCTTC.

V usage is TRBV12-3 or TRBV12-4 and J usage is TRBJ2-1; 9 bases line up with TRBD1. V lost 8 bases to trimming and J lost 4 bases; unmatched junction nucleotides: 6. The CDR3 is made up of 14 amino acids. CDR3: CASVRDRVYNEQFF. CDR3 nucleotide sequence: TGTGCCAGCGTCCGGGACAGGGTTTACAATGAGCAGTTCTTC.

A few counts support this clonotype. The chain links TRBV20-1 to TRBJ2-2; TRBD2 agrees at 16 bases. The CDR3 spans 18 residues. Germline loops: CDR1 DFQATT, CDR2 SNEGSKA (reference sequence). V lost 1 base and J lost 0; bases outside the gene matches: 2. Here the CDR3 reads CSARAGLAGGPNTGELFF. DNA of the CDR3: TGCAGTGCTAGAGCGGGACTAGCGGGGGGGCCGAACACCGGGGAGCTGTTTTTT.

This clonotype was seen a handful of times. J is TRBJ2-5 and V is TRBV27; unclear D gene. The CDR3 totals 15 residues. V dropped 6 bases and J dropped 1 base, with 15 bases sitting between them. Germline V lookup: CDR1 MNHEY, CDR2 SMNVEV (reference sequence). CDR3 region: CASRLGPQSQETQYF. CDR3 nucleotide sequence: TGTGCCAGCAGACTTGGTCCGCAGAGCCAAGAGACCCAGTACTTC.

This clonotype was found a few times. J is TRBJ1-1 and V is TRBV6-5, with D uncertain. Per germline, CDR1 MNHEY and CDR2 SVGAGI. The CDR3 consists of 12 residues. Between the trimmed V and J ends, which lost 5 bases and 2 bases, there was a span of 6 bases. The CDR3 sequence: CASSRHNTEAFF. Written as DNA, the CDR3 is TGTGCCAGCAGTCGCCATAACACTGAAGCTTTCTTT.

This chain connects TRBV7-9 to TRBJ2-7; TRBD1 aligns across 7 bases. Per germline, CDR1 SEHNR and CDR2 FQNEAQ (reference sequence). The CDR3 loop spans 17 amino acids. With 1 base clipped from V and 3 bases from J, the junction kept 12 bases outside the gene matches. The CDR3 sequence: CASSLGARDRAHYEQYF. The DNA for the CDR3 is TGTGCCAGCAGCTTAGGGGCCCGGGACAGAGCTCACTACGAGCAGTACTTC.

This clonotype was seen ten or more times. The chain recombines TRBV6-6 with TRBJ2-3, with D possibly TRBD2 on 7 matching bases. This CDR3 has 15 amino acids. CDR1 is MNHNY, CDR2 SVGAGI, per germline (reference sequence). Trimming pared 7 bases from V and 5 bases from J, leaving 19 bases between. The DNA of the CDR3 is TGTGCCAGCACTCTACAGGGAGGGAGAGGAGATACGCAGTATTTT. Translation: CASTLQGGRGDTQYF.

In this sample, this clonotype turned up a few times. This chain uses TRBV12-3 or TRBV12-4 with TRBJ2-5; 11 bases are a match to TRBD2. The CDR3 length is 19 residues. Unmatched junction bases numbered 15, after V lost 2 bases and J lost 4 bases. The CDR3 DNA reads as TGTGCCAGCAGTTTAAGGTTGGCACTAGCGGGAGTGGGGCCAGAGACCCAGTACTTC. This codes for CASSLRLALAGVGPETQYF.

V and J are TRBV30 and TRBJ1-1; TRBD1 matches 7 bases. Germline values: CDR1 GTSNPN, CDR2 SVGIG (reference sequence). V lost 1 base, J lost 0 bases, and 2 bases stayed unmatched. This CDR3 has 14 residues. The CDR3 sequence: CAWSADRVNTEAFF. The CDR3 nucleotides are TGTGCCTGGAGTGCCGACAGGGTGAACACTGAAGCTTTCTTT.

This clonotype occurred many times. The chain links TRBV19 to TRBJ1-2; D uncertain. This CDR3 is 12 amino acids long. Germline loops: CDR1 LNHDA, CDR2 SQIVND (reference sequence). V lost 5 bases, J lost 8 bases, and 12 bases lay in between. CDR3 residues: CASSSDGSGYTF. CDR3 sequence (DNA): TGTGCCAGTAGTTCGGACGGTTCCGGCTACACCTTC. The full variable domain, rest sourced from reference TRBV19 and TRBJ1-2, is DGGITQSPKYLFRKEGQNVTLSCEQNLNHDAMYWYRQDPGQGLRLIYYSQIVNDFQKGDIAEGYSVSREKKESFPLTVTSAQKNPTAFYLCASSSDGSGYTFGSGTRLTVV.

The sample holds a few counts of this clonotype. The V call is TRBV6-2 or TRBV6-3, the J call TRBJ1-1; D possibly corresponds to TRBD1 (5 bases). This CDR3 region has 14 residues. V shed 4 bases and J shed 7 bases, with 16 bases lying between them. In germline, CDR1 is MNHEY, CDR2 SVGEGT. CDR3 in DNA: TGTGCCAGCAGTTCACCCCAGGGTAGAATTGAAGCTTTCTTT. Protein product: CASSSPQGRIEAFF.

The chain combines TRBV28 with TRBJ2-7; D possibly corresponds to TRBD2 (6 bases). The ends were cut back, 4 bases at V and 0 bases at J, with 13 bases in the middle. The CDR3 is 15 amino acids. From germline, CDR1 is MDHEN and CDR2 SYDVKM. The DNA for the CDR3 is TGTGCCAGCAGTTCCCCGGGACTTAGCTCCTACGAGCAGTACTTC. Translated, it gives CASSSPGLSSYEQYF. Together with reference TRBV28 and TRBJ2-7, the CDR3 gives the full variable domain: DVKVTQSSRYLVKRTGEKVFLECVQDMDHENMFWYRQDPGLGLRLIYFSYDVKMKEKGDIPEGYSVSREKKERFSLILESASTNQTSMYLCASSSPGLSSYEQYFGPGTRLTVT.

The rearrangement links TRBV4-1 to TRBJ2-3, with D perhaps matching TRBD1 or TRBD2 (5 bases each). Germline lookup yields CDR1 MGHRA and CDR2 YSYEKL. The CDR3 length is 18 residues. The V gene lost 4 bases and the J gene lost 6 bases, with 26 bases spanning the gap. CDR3 region: CASSPHAELAGGPDTQYF. Here the CDR3 DNA reads TGCGCCAGCAGCCCACACGCAGAGCTGGCTGGGGGACCGGATACGCAGTATTTT.

Only a few counts were recorded for this clonotype. V and J are TRBV4-1 and TRBJ2-3, with D perhaps TRBD1 or TRBD2 (5 bases each). Looked up from germline, CDR1 is MGHRA and CDR2 is YSYEKL. The CDR3 sequence is 17 residues long. Trimming removed 1 base from V and 0 bases from J, with 14 bases in between. CDR3 DNA sequence: TGCGCCAGCAGCCAAGTGCCGGGACGGTTAAGCACAGATACGCAGTATTTT. The encoded protein is CASSQVPGRLSTDTQYF.

The chain employs TRBV5-6 and TRBJ1-2, with D tentatively TRBD1 (5 bases). Per the germline V gene, CDR1 is SGHDT and CDR2 is YYEEEE. The V end was cut by 2 bases, the J end by 5 bases, with 16 bases between. The CDR3 is made up of 15 amino acids. CDR3 residues: CASSLPYLTGYGYTF. In nucleotides, the CDR3 is TGTGCCAGCAGCTTACCTTACCTCACAGGATATGGCTACACCTTC.

This clonotype was seen a few times. The V and J genes are TRBV20-1 and TRBJ1-2; D possibly corresponds to TRBD1 (6 bases). From germline, CDR1 is DFQATT and CDR2 SNEGSKA (reference sequence). CDR3 length: 13 residues. CDR3: CSPDGDIPYGYTF. CDR3 in DNA: TGCAGCCCCGACGGGGACATACCGTATGGCTACACCTTC.

CDR3 sequence (DNA): TGCAGTGCTAGAGATCGCCCTAGCGGGAGGGATACGCAGTATTTT. It codes for CSARDRPSGRDTQYF. This chain links TRBV20-1 with TRBJ2-3; 11 bases line up with TRBD2. The ends lost 0 bases at V and 6 bases at J; junction bases unmatched: 5. Per the germline V gene, CDR1 is DFQATT and CDR2 is SNEGSKA (reference sequence). This CDR3 is built from 15 residues.

This clonotype was counted between two and nine times. The J gene is TRBJ1-5, the V gene TRBV4-1; possibly TRBD1 for D (5 bases). Trimming shortened V by 0 bases and J by 7 bases, and 16 bases separated the two germline ends. From germline, CDR1 is MGHRA and CDR2 YSYEKL. This CDR3 has 16 amino acids. CDR3 amino acids: CASSQDRGPMGQPQHF. DNA of the CDR3: TGCGCCAGCAGCCAAGATCGGGGCCCAATGGGGCAGCCCCAGCATTTT.

The count of this clonotype is one. One end of the junction does not line up with germline, which may come from a read error. The chain joins TRBV5-6 to TRBJ2-1; weak D call: TRBD2 (6 bases). This CDR3 is 18 amino acids long. The germline V gene encodes CDR1 SGHDT and CDR2 YYEEEE. The CDR3 DNA reads as TGTGCCAGCAGCTTCTATGGTCGTGGGCGACTAGTTGTCAATGAGCAGTTATTC. Protein sequence: CASSFYGRGRLVVNEQLF. The variable domain in full, completed from reference TRBV5-6 and TRBJ2-1, reads DAGVTQSPTHLIKTRGQQVTLRCSPKSGHDTVSWYQQALGQGPQFIFQYYEEEERQRGNFPDRFSGHQFPNYSSELNVNALLLGDSALYLCASSFYGRGRLVVNEQLFGPGTRLTVL.